The TCR beta chain described here comes from a study of T-cell memory formation after mild COVID-19. Germline CDR1 SGHTA, CDR2 FQGNSA. V shed 4 bases and J shed 5 bases, with 8 bases lying between them. CDR3 length: 13 amino acids. This clonotype was found many times. In TCRdb, the 5' RACE reads were re-called with MiXCR into one record per CDR3 protein. The sample records approximately 210,000 distinct CDR3 sequences, around 26% being singletons. This chain connects TRBV7-2 to TRBJ2-2; perhaps TRBD1 as D (6 bases). This TCR derives from an adult woman who had mild COVID-19 (a few samples of this study predate the infection). Cell type and time point are not known. Sample: PBMCs or a T cell subset sorted from them (not recorded which). Here the CDR3 reads CASSSTGTGELFF. Here the CDR3 DNA reads TGTGCCAGCAGCTCCACAGGGACCGGGGAGCTGTTTTTT.